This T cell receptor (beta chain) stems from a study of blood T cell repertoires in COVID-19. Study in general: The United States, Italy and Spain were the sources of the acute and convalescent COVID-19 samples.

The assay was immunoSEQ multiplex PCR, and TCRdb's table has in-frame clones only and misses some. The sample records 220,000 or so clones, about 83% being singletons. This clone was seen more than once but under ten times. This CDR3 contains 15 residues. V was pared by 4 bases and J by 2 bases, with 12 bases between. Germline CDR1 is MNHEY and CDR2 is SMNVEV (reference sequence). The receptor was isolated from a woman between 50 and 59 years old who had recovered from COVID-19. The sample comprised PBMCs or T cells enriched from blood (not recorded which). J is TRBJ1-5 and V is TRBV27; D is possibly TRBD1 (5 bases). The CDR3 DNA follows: TGTGCCAGCAGTTATACTTCCAGGGGCAATCAGCCCCAGCATTTT. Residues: CASSYTSRGNQPQHF.